This TCR beta chain comes out of a study of beta chain features in type 1 diabetes (dated by TCRdb to the late 2010s). General notes on the study: No differences in mean age, gender distribution, total cell number or subset yield were found between patients and healthy donors. The study compared the TCRB repertoires of sorted circulating CD4+ T cell subsets in recently diagnosed type 1 diabetes patients with those in matched healthy donors. Whereas all 30 or so donors provided naive and central memory subsets, regulatory and stem cell-like memory subsets were isolated from just 8 patients and roughly eight healthy donors. Across all samples, almost 110 million sorted cells were examined, and cell number per subset correlated strongly with RNA yield. What the work shows at the level of the full study, not this receptor alone: Because cDNA rather than genomic DNA was sequenced, highly expressing activated cells could have been over-represented, although no difference in activation and CD3 levels was found between groups. Because the HLA sub-analyses included only small numbers of individuals, any influence of HLA type on TCRB rearrangement was left unresolved. Naive, central memory and regulatory TCRB repertoires appeared to be more alike among patients than among healthy donors. Type 1 diabetes patients showed a moderate but significant shortening of TCRB CDR3 length in all four CD4+ subsets. Fewer insertions and more nucleotide deletions at VDJ recombination sites were observed in patients with type 1 diabetes, implying thymic rearrangement abnormalities. PCR may preferentially amplify shorter templates, but because patient and control samples were amplified and corrected together, any resulting skew would affect both groups equally.

Germline trimming: 1 base from V, 4 bases from J; junction bases outside gene matches: 6. The germline V gene sets CDR1 to KGHSH and CDR2 to LQKENI. The CDR3 numbers 16 residues from cysteine through phenylalanine. This entry keeps only the CDR3 DNA: 48 bases, framed from base 1. This clone was picked up a small number of times. Its antigen is still unknown. Nothing much larger sits one base from this clone, and base qualities are not available. The entire isolated RNA was reverse transcribed using the High Capacity cDNA Reverse Transcription Kit, and thus expressed TCRB transcripts were sequenced. Deep immunoSEQ sequencing was performed on naive, central memory and regulatory T cell samples, with an average of around 3.5 million total reads per sample. After sorted cells were lysed in RLT buffer, RNA was extracted with DNase-treated RNeasy Micro or Mini kits, with the choice depending on cell number. To prevent cross-contamination, every cell subset was processed on its own, while patient and healthy donor samples were processed together. The immunoSEQ multiplex PCR was used to amplify TCRB sequences from cDNA, yielding 87-bp fragments that span the CDR3 region. Amplicons were sequenced on the Illumina HiSeq platform. The study's processing was this. Synthetic template baselines were used to correct PCR bias computationally, reads within Hamming distance 2 were collapsed, and singletons that could not be merged were discarded. Reads were aligned against IMGT to assign V, D and J genes, CDR3 length and insertions or deletions at six rearrangement sites. Clonotype counts were normalized to sorted cell number within each subset before computing true diversity and Gini coefficients with the tcR R package. The overlap coefficient, calculated on TCRB nucleotide sequences, was used to quantify repertoire sharing. As a proxy for the pre-selection repertoire, out-of-frame TCRB sequences from naive cells were analyzed. TCRdb stores this immuneACCESS table with in-frame sequences only. Part of the clones is absent; in the studies checked, under half of the shortfall reflects unresolved V genes, and no reason is known for the rest. D and trimming come from the DNA, and the V and J calls and clone size come from that table. In this sample the table shows roughly 330,000 clones, about 10% of which occur a single time. The top ten clonotypes cover under 0.02% of the sample.

Each donor gave one peripheral blood draw, averaging about 100 mL, which was collected into heparinised tubes. A BD FACSAria II and a panel including CD45RO, CCR7, CD25, CD127, CD95 and CD27 were used to sort naive, central memory, regulatory and stem cell-like memory CD4+ T cells. Every sorted population had a purity above 95%. Right away, PBMCs were isolated by Lymphoprep density gradient centrifugation and were stained directly, with no culture step. To minimize batch effects, samples were stained and sorted in pairs, one healthy donor with one patient per experiment. This chain is built from TRBV18 and TRBJ2-1; TRBD2 agrees with 8 junctional bases. The TCR comes from a young woman in good health. Sequencing input: naive CD4+ T cells from blood. The cell subset or site label corresponds to: true naive CD4+ T cells. The DNA sequence follows: TGTGCCAGCTCACCACTAGCGGGGCTGAGGTACAATGAGCAGTTCTTC. This gives the protein CASSPLAGLRYNEQFF.